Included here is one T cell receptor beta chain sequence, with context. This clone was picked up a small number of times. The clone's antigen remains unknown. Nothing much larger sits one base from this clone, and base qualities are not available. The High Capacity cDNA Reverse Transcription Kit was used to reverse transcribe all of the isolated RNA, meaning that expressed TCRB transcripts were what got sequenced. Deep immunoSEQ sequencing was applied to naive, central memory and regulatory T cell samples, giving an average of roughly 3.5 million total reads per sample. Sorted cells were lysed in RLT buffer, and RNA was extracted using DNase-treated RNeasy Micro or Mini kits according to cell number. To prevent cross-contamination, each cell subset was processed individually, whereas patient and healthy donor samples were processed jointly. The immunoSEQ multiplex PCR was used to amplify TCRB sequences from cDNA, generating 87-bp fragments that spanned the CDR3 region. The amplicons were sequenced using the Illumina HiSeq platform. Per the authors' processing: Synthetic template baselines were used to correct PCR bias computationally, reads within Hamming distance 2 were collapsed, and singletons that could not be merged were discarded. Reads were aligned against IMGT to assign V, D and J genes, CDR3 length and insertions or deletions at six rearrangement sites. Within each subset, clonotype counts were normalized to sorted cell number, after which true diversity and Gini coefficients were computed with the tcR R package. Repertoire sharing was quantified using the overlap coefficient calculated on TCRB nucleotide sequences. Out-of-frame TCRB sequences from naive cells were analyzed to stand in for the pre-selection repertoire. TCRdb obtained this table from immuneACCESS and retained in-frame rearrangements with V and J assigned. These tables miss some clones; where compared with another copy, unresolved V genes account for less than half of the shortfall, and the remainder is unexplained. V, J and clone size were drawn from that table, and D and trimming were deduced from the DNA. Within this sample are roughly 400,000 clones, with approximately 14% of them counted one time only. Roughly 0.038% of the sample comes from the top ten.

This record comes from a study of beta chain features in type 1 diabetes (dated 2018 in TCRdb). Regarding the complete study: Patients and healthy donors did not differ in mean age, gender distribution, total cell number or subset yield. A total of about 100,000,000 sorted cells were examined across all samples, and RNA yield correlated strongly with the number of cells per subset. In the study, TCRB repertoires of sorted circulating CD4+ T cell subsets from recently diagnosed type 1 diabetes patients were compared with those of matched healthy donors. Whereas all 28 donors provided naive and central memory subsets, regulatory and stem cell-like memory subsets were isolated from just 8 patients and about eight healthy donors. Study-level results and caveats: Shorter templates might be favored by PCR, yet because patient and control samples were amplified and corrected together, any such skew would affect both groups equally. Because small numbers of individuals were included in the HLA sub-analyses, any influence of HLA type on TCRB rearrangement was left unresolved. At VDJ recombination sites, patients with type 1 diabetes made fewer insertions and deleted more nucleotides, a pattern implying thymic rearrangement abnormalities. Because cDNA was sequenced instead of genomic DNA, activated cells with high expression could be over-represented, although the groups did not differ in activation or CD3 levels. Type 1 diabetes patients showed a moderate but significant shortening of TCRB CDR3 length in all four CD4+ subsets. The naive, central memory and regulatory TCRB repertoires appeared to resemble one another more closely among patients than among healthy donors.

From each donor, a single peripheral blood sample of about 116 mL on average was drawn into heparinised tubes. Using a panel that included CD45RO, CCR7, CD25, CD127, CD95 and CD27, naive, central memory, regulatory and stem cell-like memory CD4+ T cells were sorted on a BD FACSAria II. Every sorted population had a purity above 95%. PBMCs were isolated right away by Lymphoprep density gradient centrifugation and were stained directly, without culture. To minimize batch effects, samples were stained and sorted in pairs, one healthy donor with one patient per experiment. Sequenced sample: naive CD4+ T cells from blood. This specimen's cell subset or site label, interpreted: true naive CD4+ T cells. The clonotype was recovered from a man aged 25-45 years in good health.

The DNA reads TGCGCCAGCAGCTTGGAAGGGTTCGGTTGGGATGAGCAGTTCTTC. This gives the protein CASSLEGFGWDEQFF. The chain uses TRBV5-1 and TRBJ2-1; the D gene remains uncertain. V is clipped by 0 bases and J by 8 bases, and the sequence between their germline boundaries is 15 bases long. Taken from cysteine to phenylalanine, the CDR3 has 15 residues. The kept DNA is CDR3 alone, 45 bases in frame from the first base. Reading the germline V gene gives CDR1 SGHRS and CDR2 YFSETQ.